This TCR beta chain stems from a study of CD8 T cells in Susac syndrome. Random hexamers were used to reverse transcribe an amount of roughly 0.5 to 1 ug RNA. It was immunoSEQ multiplex PCR that amplified TCR beta CDR3 across 54 Vbeta and 13 Jbeta. MiXCR, run by TCRdb on the immunoSEQ multiplex PCR reads, gives a single entry per CDR3 protein. The repertoire includes approximately 160,000 distinct CDR3 sequences, under 95% of them detected once, and approximately 0.094% sits in the top ten. The CDR3 consists of 15 residues. CDR1 is ENHRY, CDR2 SYGVKD, per germline. J lost 2 bases, V lost 10 bases, and 9 bases had no gene match. Included as multiple sclerosis controls were treatment-naive patients who had stable or active relapsing-remitting disease. Negative isolation was applied to CD8+ and CD4+ T cells, and FACS enrichment was applied to TEMRA cells.

This sequence joins TRBV10-3 and TRBJ2-1; TRBD1 aligns across 9 bases. This clonotype was sampled from a human donor with multiple sclerosis. Sequences were obtained from CD4+ T cells from PBMCs. As DNA, the CDR3 is TGTGCCACCGCGCGACAGGGGGAGACCTACAATGAGCAGTTCTTC. It is translated as CATARQGETYNEQFF.